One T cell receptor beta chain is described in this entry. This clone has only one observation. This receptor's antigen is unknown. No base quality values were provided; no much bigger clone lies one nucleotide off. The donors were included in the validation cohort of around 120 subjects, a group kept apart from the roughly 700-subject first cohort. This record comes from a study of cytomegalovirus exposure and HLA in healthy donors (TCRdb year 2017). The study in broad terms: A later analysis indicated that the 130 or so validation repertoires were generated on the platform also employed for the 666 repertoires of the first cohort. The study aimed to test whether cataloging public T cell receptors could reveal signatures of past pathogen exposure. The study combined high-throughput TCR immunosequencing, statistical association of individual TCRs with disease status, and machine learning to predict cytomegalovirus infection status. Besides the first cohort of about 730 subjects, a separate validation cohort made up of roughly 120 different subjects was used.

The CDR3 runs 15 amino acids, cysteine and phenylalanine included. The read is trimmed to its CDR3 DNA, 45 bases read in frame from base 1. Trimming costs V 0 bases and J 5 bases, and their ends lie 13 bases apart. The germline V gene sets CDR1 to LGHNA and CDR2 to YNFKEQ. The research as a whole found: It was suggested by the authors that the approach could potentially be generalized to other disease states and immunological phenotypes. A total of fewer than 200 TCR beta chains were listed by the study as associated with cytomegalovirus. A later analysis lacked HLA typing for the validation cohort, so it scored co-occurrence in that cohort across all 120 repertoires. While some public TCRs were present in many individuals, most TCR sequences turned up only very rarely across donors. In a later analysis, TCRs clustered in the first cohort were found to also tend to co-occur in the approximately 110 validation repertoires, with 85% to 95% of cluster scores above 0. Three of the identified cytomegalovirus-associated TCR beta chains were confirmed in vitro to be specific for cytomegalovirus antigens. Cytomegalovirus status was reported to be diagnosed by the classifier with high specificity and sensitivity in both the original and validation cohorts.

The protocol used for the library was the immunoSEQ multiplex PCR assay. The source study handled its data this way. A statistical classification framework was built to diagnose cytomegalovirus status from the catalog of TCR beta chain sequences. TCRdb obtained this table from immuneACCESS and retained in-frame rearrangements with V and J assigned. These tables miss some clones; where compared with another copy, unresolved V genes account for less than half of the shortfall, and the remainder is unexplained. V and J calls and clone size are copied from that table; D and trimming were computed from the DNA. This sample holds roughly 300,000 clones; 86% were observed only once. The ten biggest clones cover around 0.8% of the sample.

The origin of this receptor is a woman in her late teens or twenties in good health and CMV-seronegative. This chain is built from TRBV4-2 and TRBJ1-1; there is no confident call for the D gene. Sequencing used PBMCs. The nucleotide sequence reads TGTGCCAGCAGCCAAGATCTGGGTACGGGAACTGAAGCTTTCTTT. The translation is CASSQDLGTGTEAFF.